This entry features one T cell receptor (beta chain) sequence. Its antigen is not known. This sample is part of a study of T cell responses to AZD1222 COVID-19 vaccine. Findings of the study overall: It should be noted that donors were predominantly white British and more often female, and clonal diversity was possibly underestimated.

Measured with immunoSEQ multiplex PCR; TCRdb has only the in-frame clones, and not every one. The table records about 110,000 clones, 86% of them present only once. Here the sequenced sample was peripheral blood, taken on day 0 of AZD1222 vaccination. The clonotype was recovered from an adult in good health.

CDR3 nucleotide sequence: TGTGCCAGCAGCCCTATGGCGGGGGGTGACAATGAGCAGTTCTTC. It specifies CASSPMAGGDNEQFF. V usage is TRBV14 and J usage is TRBJ2-1, with TRBD2 matching over 8 bases. CDR1 SGHDN and CDR2 FVKESK come from the germline V gene. V dropped 4 bases and J dropped 5; count of bases not matched to a gene: 7. CDR3 length: 15 amino acids.